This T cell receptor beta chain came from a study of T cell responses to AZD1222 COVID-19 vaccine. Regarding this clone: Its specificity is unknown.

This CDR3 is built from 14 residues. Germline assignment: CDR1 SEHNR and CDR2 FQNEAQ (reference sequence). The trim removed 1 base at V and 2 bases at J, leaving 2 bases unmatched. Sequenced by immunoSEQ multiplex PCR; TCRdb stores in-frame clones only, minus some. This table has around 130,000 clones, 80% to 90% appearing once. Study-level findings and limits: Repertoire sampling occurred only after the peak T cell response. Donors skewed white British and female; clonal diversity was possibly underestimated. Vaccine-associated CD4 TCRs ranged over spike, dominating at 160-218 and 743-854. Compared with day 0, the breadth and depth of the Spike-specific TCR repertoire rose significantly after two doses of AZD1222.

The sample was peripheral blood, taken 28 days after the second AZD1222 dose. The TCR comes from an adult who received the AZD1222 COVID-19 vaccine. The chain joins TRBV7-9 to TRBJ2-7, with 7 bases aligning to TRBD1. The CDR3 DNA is TGTGCCAGCAGCTTAGGACAGGGAGCCTACGAGCAGTACTTC. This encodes CASSLGQGAYEQYF.